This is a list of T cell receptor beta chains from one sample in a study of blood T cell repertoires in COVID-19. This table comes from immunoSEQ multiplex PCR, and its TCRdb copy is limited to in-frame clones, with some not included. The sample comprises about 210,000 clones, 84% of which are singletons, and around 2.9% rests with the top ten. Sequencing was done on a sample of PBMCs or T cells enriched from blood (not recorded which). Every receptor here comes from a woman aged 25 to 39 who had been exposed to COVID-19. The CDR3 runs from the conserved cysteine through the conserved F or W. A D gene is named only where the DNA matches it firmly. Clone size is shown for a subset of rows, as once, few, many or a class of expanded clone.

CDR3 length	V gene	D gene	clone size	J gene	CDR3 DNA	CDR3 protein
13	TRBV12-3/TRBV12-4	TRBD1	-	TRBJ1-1	TGTGCCAGCAGTCTGCAGGGGGCCCTTGAAGCTTTCTTT	CASSLQGALEAFF
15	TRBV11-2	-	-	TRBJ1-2	TGTGCCAGCAGCTCAGCAGGAAGTACGGACTATGGCTACACCTTC	CASSSAGSTDYGYTF
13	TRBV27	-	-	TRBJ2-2	TGTGCCAGCAGCATCAACGCGGTGGACAGACTGTTTTTT	CASSINAVDRLFF
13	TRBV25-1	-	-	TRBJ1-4	TGTGCCAGCAGTGAATGGGGAGGAGAAAAACTGTTTTTT	CASSEWGGEKLFF
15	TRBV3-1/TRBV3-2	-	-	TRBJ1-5	TGTGCCAGCAGCCAAGGCAGGGTGTCCAATCAGCCCCAGCATTTT	CASSQGRVSNQPQHF
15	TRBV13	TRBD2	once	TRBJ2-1	TGTGCCAGCAGTATGGGGACTAGCGGGGGGGCACGGCAGTTCTTC	CASSMGTSGGARQFF
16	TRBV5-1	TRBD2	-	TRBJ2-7	TGCGCCAGCAGCAGCAGTGGACTAGCGGGAATATACGAGCAGTACTTC	CASSSSGLAGIYEQYF
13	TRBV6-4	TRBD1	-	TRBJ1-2	TGTGCCAGCAGGAAACAGGGGACCTATGGCTACACCTTC	CASRKQGTYGYTF
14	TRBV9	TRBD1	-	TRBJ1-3	TGTGCCAGCAGCACCAGGGGGCTCGGGGACACCATATATTTT	CASSTRGLGDTIYF
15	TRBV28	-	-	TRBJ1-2	TGTGCCAGCAGTACCGAAGTGGGCGACTGGGAGGGCTACACCTTC	CASSTEVGDWEGYTF
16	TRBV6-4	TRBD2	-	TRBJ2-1	TGTGCCAGCAGTGACTCGGGGGGGAGTTCCTACAATGAGCAGTTCTTC	CASSDSGGSSYNEQFF
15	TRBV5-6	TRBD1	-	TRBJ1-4	TGTGCCAGCAGCAGGGACAGGGGGCGACATGAAAAACTGTTTTTT	CASSRDRGRHEKLFF
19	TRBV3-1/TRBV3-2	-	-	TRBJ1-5	TGTGCCAGCAGCCAAGCGGGGGGTGACCGCTCAACTATCAATCAGCCCCAGCATTTT	CASSQAGGDRSTINQPQHF
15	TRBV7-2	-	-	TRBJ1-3	TGTGCCAGCAGCTTAGACGGCAGGGTTCGGAACACCATATATTTT	CASSLDGRVRNTIYF
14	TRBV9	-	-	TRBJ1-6	TGTGCCAGCAGCATGCGTAGGGAGGATTCACCCCTCCACTTT	CASSMRREDSPLHF
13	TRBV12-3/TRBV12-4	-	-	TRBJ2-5	TGTGCCAGCAGTTTTCGGGTTCAAGAGACCCAGTACTTC	CASSFRVQETQYF
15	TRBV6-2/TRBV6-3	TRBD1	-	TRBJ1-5	TGTGCCAGCAGTCGCGGGACAGGGCGGGCTCAGCCCCAGCATTTT	CASSRGTGRAQPQHF
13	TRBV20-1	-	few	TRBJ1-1	TGCAGTGCTAGTGGGCAGGGGACCACTGAAGCTTTCTTT	CSASGQGTTEAFF
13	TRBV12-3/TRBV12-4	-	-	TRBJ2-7	TGTGCCAGCAGTTTAGGAACAGATAACGAGCAGTACTTC	CASSLGTDNEQYF
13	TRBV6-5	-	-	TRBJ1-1	TGTGCCAGCAGTTACGACGCGGACACTGAAGCTTTCTTT	CASSYDADTEAFF
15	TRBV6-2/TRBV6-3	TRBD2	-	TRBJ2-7	TGTGCCAGCAGTAAGGGACTAGCGGGGGCGTATGGGCAGTACTTC	CASSKGLAGAYGQYF
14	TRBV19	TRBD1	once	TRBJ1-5	TGTGCCAGTAGGACGGACAGGGCTACTGGACCCCAGCATTTT	CASRTDRATGPQHF
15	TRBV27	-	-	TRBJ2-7	TGTGCCAGCAGTCCACGTTGGTCGGTTGGGAGCGAGCAGTACTTC	CASSPRWSVGSEQYF
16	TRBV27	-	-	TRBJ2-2	TGTGCCAGCAGTTTAGATGGGGCCCTTAGGACCGGGGAGCTGTTTTTT	CASSLDGALRTGELFF
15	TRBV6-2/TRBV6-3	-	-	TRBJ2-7	TGTGCCAGCAGTAGTTTACGTGGGAGCTCCTACGAGCAGTACTTC	CASSSLRGSSYEQYF
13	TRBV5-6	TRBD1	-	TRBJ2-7	TGTGCCAGCAGCTTCGTGACAGGGCTCGAGCAGTACTTC	CASSFVTGLEQYF